The 27 T cell receptor beta chains presented below share a single source sample, sequenced in a study of glioma-infiltrating T cells. TCR alpha and beta CDR3 regions were amplified from RNA using iRepertoire nested multiplex PCR. TCRdb fed the multiplex PCR reads into MiXCR, producing one record per CDR3 protein. This sample has some 120,000 distinct CDR3 sequences; about 23% occur once, and the top ten carry nearly 15%. Sequencing was carried out using glioma tissue, nonneoplastic brain tissue, or PBMCs (not recorded which). Receptors originate from a human donor with low-grade glioma or glioblastoma, undergoing nonglioma brain surgery, or in good health (not recorded which).

The chain recombines TRBV4-1 with TRBJ2-7; perhaps TRBD2 as D (6 bases). Trimming stripped 0 bases from V and 10 bases from J, with 13 bases between. The CDR3 has 13 residues. Germline loops: CDR1 MGHRA, CDR2 YSYEKL. CDR3 sequence: CASSQDRTGVQYF. DNA for the CDR3: TGCGCCAGCAGCCAAGATAGGACGGGAGTTCAGTACTTC.

As DNA, the CDR3 is TGTGCCAGCAGTAAAGATGCGGCGTTGAGACCTGGCTACACCTTC. Residues: CASSKDAALRPGYTF. The chain links TRBV27 to TRBJ1-2, with no clear D. The V end lost 5 bases, the J end lost 7 bases, and 20 bases lay between the germline ends. Germline V gene data show CDR1 as MNHEY and CDR2 as SMNVEV (reference sequence). The length of the CDR3 is 15 residues.

This clonotype was seen many times. This chain links TRBV20-1 with TRBJ1-6; 9 nucleotides match TRBD1. V lost 0 bases, J lost 9 bases, and 9 bases stayed unmatched. CDR3 length: 16 amino acids. Germline loops: CDR1 DFQATT, CDR2 SNEGSKA (reference sequence). CDR3 bases: TGCAGTGCTAGAGATATGAGACAGGGGGACGGTTCACCCCTCCACTTT. Translated, it gives CSARDMRQGDGSPLHF.

This clonotype was observed at least ten times. This chain links TRBV12-3 or TRBV12-4 with TRBJ2-1; TRBD2 is a possible D gene (6 bases). Trimming removed 5 bases at V and 9 bases at J, with 14 bases between. The CDR3 has 13 amino acids. Written as DNA, the CDR3 is TGTGCCAGCAGTACTCTAGCGTTGGGTGAGCAGTTCTTC. Its translation: CASSTLALGEQFF.

Notes on this clonotype: This may arise from a read error, as a much more abundant clone is one base away. CDR3 loop: CSARDSVPGNQPQHF. The CDR3 nucleotides read TGCAGTGCTAGAGATTCAGTGCCGGGCAATCAGCCCCAGCATTTT. The chain links TRBV20-1 to TRBJ1-5, with D uncertain. The CDR3 is 15 residues long. V lost 0 bases, J lost 2 bases, and 11 bases lay in between. Germline V CDR1 and CDR2: DFQATT, SNEGSKA (reference sequence).

This clonotype has at least ten counts. The chain uses TRBV29-1 and TRBJ2-3; D remains ambiguous. There are 13 residues in the CDR3. CDR1 is SQVTM and CDR2 is ANQGSEA in the germline V gene. Trimming left V 3 bases short and J 1 base short, with 8 bases between. CDR3 sequence (DNA): TGCAGCGTTGAGAATGGGGGCACAGATACGCAGTATTTT. It yields the protein CSVENGGTDTQYF.

This clonotype was recorded many times. This chain uses TRBV10-3 with TRBJ2-7; the D gene is possibly TRBD2 (5 bases). The CDR3 extends over 14 amino acids. The germline V gene has CDR1 ENHRY and CDR2 SYGVKD. V was cut by 6 bases and J by 2 bases, with 14 bases left in between. In DNA form, the CDR3 reads TGTGCCATCAGGACCACAGAGGGCCCCTACGAGCAGTACTTC. This codes for CAIRTTEGPYEQYF.

This clonotype was detected ten times or more. V and J are TRBV7-9 and TRBJ2-3, with TRBD2 as a possible D gene (5 bases). The CDR3 runs to 14 residues. CDR1 and CDR2 (germline): SEHNR, FQNEAQ (reference sequence). V dropped 3 bases and J dropped 1 base, with 8 bases sitting between them. The CDR3 DNA is TGTGCCAGCAGCTTGTCCGGGGGCACAGATACGCAGTATTTT. Translated, it gives CASSLSGGTDTQYF.

This clonotype is classed as medium-sized. The J gene is TRBJ1-5, the V gene TRBV27; 8 nucleotides line up with TRBD1. Germline V gives CDR1 MNHEY, CDR2 SMNVEV (reference sequence). The CDR3 is made up of 15 amino acids. J gave up 5 bases and V 5 bases, and 8 bases lay outside the gene matches. The CDR3 region is CASSTADRVDQPQHF. The DNA of the CDR3 is TGTGCCAGCAGTACAGCGGACAGGGTTGATCAGCCCCAGCATTTT.

The J gene is TRBJ2-3, the V gene TRBV29-1; D possibly corresponds to TRBD1 (6 bases). Germline values: CDR1 SQVTM, CDR2 ANQGSEA. V was clipped by 2 bases and J by 8 bases, with 14 bases between them. This CDR3 is built from 13 residues. CDR3: CSVEFPGAGTQYF. CDR3 sequence (DNA): TGCAGCGTTGAATTCCCAGGGGCAGGTACGCAGTATTTT.

At least ten counts were recorded for this clonotype. V gene TRBV6-7 combines with J gene TRBJ2-1; 13 nucleotides align to TRBD2. TRBV6-7 is assigned to the ORF class and has an uncertain function. CDR3 size: 18 residues. Unmatched junction bases numbered 4, after V lost 0 bases and J lost 2 bases. CDR3 nucleotide sequence: TGTGCCAGCAGTTACTCCACTAGCGGGAGGGCGCCCTACAATGAGCAGTTCTTC. Its translation: CASSYSTSGRAPYNEQFF.

This clonotype was observed many times. The chain joins TRBV3-1 to TRBJ1-2, with D maybe TRBD1 (5 bases). The CDR3 is made up of 13 amino acids. Per the germline V gene, CDR1 is LGHDT and CDR2 is YNNKEL (reference sequence). Trimming left V 5 bases short and J 10 bases short, with 17 bases between. CDR3 sequence reads: CASSYGGGEYYTF. As DNA, the CDR3 is TGTGCCAGCAGCTACGGGGGAGGGGAGTACTACACCTTC.

V and J are TRBV11-2 and TRBJ2-3; 7 bases align to TRBD2. Per germline, CDR1 SGHAT and CDR2 FQNNGV. The CDR3 spans 14 residues. V was clipped by 0 bases and J by 6 bases; unmatched bases: 3. The CDR3 nucleotides are TGTGCCAGCAGCTTAGATCTGGGAGGGGATACGCAGTATTTT. Its protein product is CASSLDLGGDTQYF.

With respect to this clonotype: A much larger clone differs from this one at a single base, so this may be a read error. The conserved phenylalanine or tryptophan normally closing the CDR3 is absent here, so this likely arose from a read error. The genes are TRBV3-1 and TRBJ2-1, with TRBD2 identical over 9 bases. This CDR3 is built from 17 residues. Germline loops: CDR1 LGHDT, CDR2 YNNKEL (reference sequence). V shed 1 base and J 6 bases; nucleotides not matched to a gene: 10. The CDR3 loop is CASSQGLAVRVRNEQFL. The DNA of the CDR3 is TGTGCCAGCAGCCAAGGACTAGCGGTGAGAGTTCGCAATGAGCAGTTCTTA.

This clonotype has at least ten counts. V usage is TRBV15 and J usage is TRBJ2-2; 13 nucleotides align to TRBD2. The CDR3 has 16 amino acids. Germline-derived CDR1 and CDR2 are LNHNV and YYDKDF (reference sequence). J was trimmed by 5 bases and V by 2 bases; bases with no gene match: 2. CDR3 in amino acids: CATSRKTSGRTGELFF. As DNA, the CDR3 is TGTGCCACCAGCAGAAAGACTAGCGGGAGGACCGGGGAGCTGTTTTTT.

This clonotype was detected many times. The chain recombines TRBV4-3 with TRBJ2-3; tentatively, D is TRBD2 (7 bases). CDR3 size: 17 residues. Trimming stripped 0 bases from V and 0 bases from J, with 13 bases between. The germline gives CDR1 LGHNA, CDR2 YSLEER. The CDR3 DNA is TGCGCCAGCAGCCAAGACTATCGGGGGGCCAGCACAGATACGCAGTATTTT. As protein: CASSQDYRGASTDTQYF.

In this sample, this clonotype turned up a few times. The CDR3 DNA sequence: TGTGCCAGCAGCGTAGGACTACTAGCGGGAGGGCCCTACGAGCAGTACTTC. Its translation: CASSVGLLAGGPYEQYF. V usage is TRBV9 and J usage is TRBJ2-7; 13 bases line up with TRBD2. Germline V gene data show CDR1 as SGDLS and CDR2 as YYNGEE. CDR3 size: 17 residues. J lost 2 bases, V lost 0 bases, and 5 bases had no gene match.

Notes on this clonotype: A much larger clone lies a single base off, so this may be a read error. V gene TRBV7-2 combines with J gene TRBJ1-3; 7 bases align to TRBD1. The germline CDR1 and CDR2 sequences are SGHTA and FQGNSA. The CDR3 is made up of 16 amino acids. V dropped 3 bases and J dropped 1; count of bases not matched to a gene: 6. CDR3 region: CASSFQGERSGNTIYF. The CDR3 nucleotides read TGTGCCAGCAGCTTCCAGGGGGAAAGGTCTGGAAACACCATATATTTT.

With regard to this clonotype: This may come from a read error, since a much larger clone is one base off. The chain uses TRBV7-9 and TRBJ1-5; D remains unclear. From germline, CDR1 is SEHNR and CDR2 FQNEAQ (reference sequence). The CDR3 totals 17 residues. V lost 5 bases to trimming and J lost 4 bases, with 21 bases between them. The CDR3 DNA is TGTGCCAGCAGCCTTTTCCCCACATCTTACATTAATCAGCCCCAGCATTTT. This encodes CASSLFPTSYINQPQHF.

The chain combines TRBV27 with TRBJ2-3, with 7 bases lining up with TRBD2. J was trimmed by 8 bases and V by 2 bases; bases with no gene match: 10. Per germline, CDR1 MNHEY and CDR2 SMNVEV (reference sequence). The CDR3 sequence is 15 residues long. The CDR3 sequence: CASSLMASGTGTQYF. The CDR3, as DNA: TGTGCCAGCAGTTTAATGGCTAGCGGCACGGGTACGCAGTATTTT.

As for this clonotype: At one end, the junction sequence differs from germline, possibly due to a read error. The genes are TRBV20-1 and TRBJ2-5; D possibly corresponds to TRBD2 (5 bases). CDR3 length: 13 amino acids. CDR1 is DFQATT and CDR2 is SNEGSKA in the germline V gene (reference sequence). The CDR3 reads CSPSRRGSVTQYF. The CDR3 DNA follows: TGCAGTCCTAGCCGGCGAGGGTCGGTAACCCAGTACTTC.

The table lists this clonotype with many counts. The gene calls are TRBV10-3 and TRBJ2-3, with no clear D. Trimming pared 6 bases from V and 0 bases from J, leaving 13 bases between. In germline, CDR1 is ENHRY, CDR2 SYGVKD. This CDR3 region has 15 residues. The CDR3 DNA reads as TGTGCCATCAGGGTTAACGGGTCCAGCACAGATACGCAGTATTTT. This translates into CAIRVNGSSTDTQYF.

V usage is TRBV7-9 and J usage is TRBJ2-7, with 14 bases identical to TRBD2. V lost 5 bases to trimming and J lost 2 bases; unmatched junction nucleotides: 5. Germline CDR1 SEHNR, CDR2 FQNEAQ (reference sequence). The CDR3 runs to 16 residues. This CDR3 is CASSPGTSGSTYEQYF. DNA of the CDR3: TGTGCCAGCAGCCCCGGGACTAGCGGGAGCACCTACGAGCAGTACTTC.

There are many counts of this clonotype. V and J are TRBV2 and TRBJ1-5, with 7 bases aligning to TRBD1. CDR1 is SNHLY, CDR2 FYNNEI, per germline. The CDR3 spans 17 residues. Trimming cost V 6 bases and J 0 bases; bases outside gene matches: 11. The DNA for the CDR3 is TGTGCCAGCAGGACCGGGACAGCACTAAATAGCAATCAGCCCCAGCATTTT. It translates to CASRTGTALNSNQPQHF. The full variable domain, with the rest looked up from reference TRBV2 and TRBJ1-5, is EPEVTQTPSHQVTQMGQEVILRCVPISNHLYFYWYRQILGQKVEFLVSFYNNEISEKSEIFDDQFSVERPDGSNFTLKIRSTKLEDSAMYFCASRTGTALNSNQPQHFGDGTRLSIL.

This clonotype has a count of ten or more. The chain is built from TRBV15 and TRBJ2-5; perhaps TRBD2 as D (5 bases). V was shortened by 5 bases and J by 9 bases, with 16 bases between the two germline ends. The CDR3 has 13 residues. Germline loops: CDR1 LNHNV, CDR2 YYDKDF (reference sequence). The CDR3 sequence: CATSPGGLRAQYF. The CDR3 DNA follows: TGTGCCACCAGCCCCGGAGGCCTGAGGGCCCAGTACTTC.

This clonotype was seen repeatedly, ten times or more. The gene calls are TRBV20-1 and TRBJ1-1; tentatively, D is TRBD1 (6 bases). Germline loops: CDR1 DFQATT, CDR2 SNEGSKA (reference sequence). Trimming removed 2 bases from V and 11 bases from J, with 12 bases in between. The CDR3 is 11 amino acids. The CDR3 region is CSARFLQGAFF. The DNA for the CDR3 is TGCAGTGCTAGATTCCTCCAGGGGGCTTTCTTT.

Comment on this clonotype: This may come from a read error, since a much larger clone is one base off. The genes are TRBV4-1 and TRBJ1-6; 9 bases are shared with TRBD1. The CDR3 spans 16 residues. Trimming at V came to 3 bases and at J to 11 bases, leaving 11 bases not matched to a gene. The germline V gene encodes CDR1 MGHRA and CDR2 YSYEKL. In DNA, the CDR3 is TGCGCCAGCAGCCAGACAAGCGACAGGGGGTTGCCACCCCTCCACTTT. Translating it yields CASSQTSDRGLPPLHF.